These 19 T cell receptor beta chains originate from one sample sequenced in a study of post-analysis software for immune sequencing data. Unique-molecular-identifier-tagged TCR beta cDNA libraries were used. One entry per CDR3 protein, called by TCRdb with MiXCR from the PCR reads. The repertoire holds 820,000 or so distinct CDR3 sequences, with roughly 50% as singletons. Regarding the study as a whole: About five TRBV segments, including TRBV5-6, TRBV5-1 and TRBV20-1, were more frequent in patients than controls.

What these receptors recognize is not known. Sequenced input: blood. The receptors were gathered from a girl aged 5-17 years with multiple sclerosis.

The gene calls are TRBV5-8 and TRBJ2-4; D is perhaps TRBD2 (5 bases). The CDR3 has 12 amino acids. The germline V gene has CDR1 SGHTS and CDR2 YDEGEE. Deletions cut 2 bases from V and 13 bases from J, with 13 bases between. The CDR3 spells CASSFIAWEQYF. The CDR3, as DNA: TGTGCCAGCAGCTTTATCGCCTGGGAGCAGTACTTC.

The gene calls are TRBV7-9 and TRBJ1-2; maybe TRBD1 (5 bases). Germline V gives CDR1 SEHNR, CDR2 FQNEAQ (reference sequence). CDR3 length: 14 amino acids. Trimming took 7 bases from V and 0 from J, leaving 12 bases between them. CDR3 nucleotides: TGTGCCAGCACGCCGGGGGATGCTAACTATGGCTACACCTTC. Translated, it gives CASTPGDANYGYTF.

The rearrangement uses TRBV29-1 and TRBJ2-5, with D unresolved. CDR3 length: 13 residues. V lost 2 bases to trimming and J lost 4 bases, with 11 bases between them. CDR1 and CDR2 from the germline V gene are SQVTM and ANQGSEA. CDR3 sequence: CSVEPLLLETQYF. The CDR3 DNA sequence: TGCAGCGTTGAACCCCTCCTACTAGAGACCCAGTACTTC.

The CDR3 protein is CSVGVTNEKLFF. The CDR3 nucleotides are TGCAGCGTTGGGGTGACTAATGAAAAACTGTTTTTT. The rearrangement uses TRBV29-1 and TRBJ1-4; D unresolved. V was pared by 4 bases and J by 2 bases, with 5 bases between. The CDR3 runs 12 residues. Germline loops: CDR1 SQVTM, CDR2 ANQGSEA.

Regarding this clonotype: A read error may be the cause here, since a much bigger clone is one base away. The chain is built from TRBV29-1 and TRBJ2-1, with D perhaps being TRBD1 or TRBD2 (5 bases each). The CDR3 spans 11 residues. Germline loops: CDR1 SQVTM, CDR2 ANQGSEA. Trimming cost V 3 bases and J 7 bases, with 7 bases left between them. CDR3 coding DNA: TGCAGCGTTGACTGGGGGAATGAGCAGTTCTTC. Protein sequence: CSVDWGNEQFF.

The DNA of the CDR3 is TGTGCCAGCAGCTCCCGTAGCGGGGGGGCCGGTGAGCAGTTCTTC. This gives the protein CASSSRSGGAGEQFF. V usage is TRBV9 and J usage is TRBJ2-1; TRBD2 agrees at 11 bases. This CDR3 region has 15 residues. Germline V gives CDR1 SGDLS, CDR2 YYNGEE. With 4 bases clipped from V and 9 bases from J, the junction kept 9 bases outside the gene matches.

This clonotype was seen more than once but under ten times. This chain links TRBV5-6 with TRBJ1-4, with D possibly TRBD1 on 6 matching bases. CDR1 and CDR2 (germline): SGHDT, YYEEEE. Trimming left V 4 bases short and J 4 bases short, with 14 bases between. The CDR3 sequence is 15 residues long. The CDR3: CASSAIDRSNEKLFF. The DNA of the CDR3 is TGTGCCAGCAGCGCGATAGACAGGAGTAATGAAAAACTGTTTTTT.

V and J are TRBV10-3 and TRBJ2-5, with D possibly TRBD2 on 5 matching bases. The last part of the DNA fits TRBJ2-7 better; the J call may be wrong. Per germline, CDR1 ENHRY and CDR2 SYGVKD. The CDR3 is 13 residues long. In nucleotides, the CDR3 is TGTGCCATCAGTTTAGAAACCCGGGGCGAGCAGTACTTC. It is translated as CAISLETRGEQYF.

The gene calls are TRBV7-2 and TRBJ2-7, with 9 nucleotides matching TRBD1. Germline values: CDR1 SGHTA, CDR2 FQGNSA. Germline trimming cut 5 bases from V and 0 bases from J; bases unmatched to any gene: 8. The CDR3 has 16 amino acids. Written as DNA, the CDR3 is TGTGCCAGCAGCCCTGGGACAGGGCATAGCTCCTACGAGCAGTACTTC. Translation gives CASSPGTGHSSYEQYF.

The V call is TRBV6-1, the J call TRBJ1-1, with TRBD1 as a possible D gene (5 bases). The CDR3 has 12 residues. The germline V and J ends were trimmed by 0 bases and 11 bases, with 10 bases remaining between them. CDR1 is MNHNS, CDR2 SASEGT, per germline. CDR3 sequence: CASSEAGTRAFF. The CDR3 region has the DNA TGTGCCAGCAGTGAAGCTGGGACCCGCGCTTTCTTT.

This clonotype appeared once. The chain carries TRBV2 and TRBJ1-3; D gene unclear. The CDR3 totals 15 residues. The V end was cut by 6 bases, the J end by 0 bases, with 12 bases between. The germline CDR1 and CDR2 sequences are SNHLY and FYNNEI. Written as DNA, the CDR3 is TGTGCCAGCAGCCCCCAGCAGAGCTCTGGAAACACCATATATTTT. Translating it yields CASSPQQSSGNTIYF.

The chain has TRBV5-1 and TRBJ2-2, with 7 bases lining up with TRBD1. This CDR3 is 14 amino acids long. Germline CDR1 SGHRS, CDR2 YFSETQ. The trim removed 4 bases at V and 5 bases at J, leaving 5 bases unmatched. CDR3: CASSADRVTGELFF. The DNA for the CDR3 is TGCGCCAGCAGCGCCGACAGGGTAACCGGGGAGCTGTTTTTT.

V gene TRBV5-1 combines with J gene TRBJ1-6; no definite D call. Germline CDR1 and CDR2: SGHRS and YFSETQ. The CDR3 runs to 14 residues. V shed 0 bases and J shed 5 bases, with 6 bases lying between them. CDR3 amino acids: CASSLATHNSPLHF. The CDR3 DNA is TGCGCCAGCAGCTTGGCTACTCATAATTCACCCCTCCACTTT. The full variable domain, in which reference TRBV5-1 and TRBJ1-6 provide the parts outside the CDR3, is KAGVTQTPRYLIKTRGQQVTLSCSPISGHRSVSWYQQTPGQGLQFLFEYFSETQRNKGNFPGRFSGRQFSNSRSEMNVSTLELGDSALYLCASSLATHNSPLHFGNGTRLTVT.

The chain combines TRBV27 with TRBJ2-1; TRBD2 matches 8 bases. Germline lookup yields CDR1 MNHEY and CDR2 SMNVEV (reference sequence). With V trimmed by 1 base and J by 4 bases, 9 bases remained unmatched. There are 17 residues in the CDR3. In DNA form, the CDR3 reads TGTGCCAGCAGTTTATTCGGGAGGGGGGGATTATACAATGAGCAGTTCTTC. This encodes CASSLFGRGGLYNEQFF.

The chain uses TRBV20-1 and TRBJ2-7; unclear D gene. Trimming stripped 5 bases from V and 2 bases from J, with 10 bases between. The CDR3 has 12 residues. CDR1 is DFQATT, CDR2 SNEGSKA, per germline (reference sequence). The chain's CDR3 is CSARTFPYEQYF. The CDR3 nucleotides read TGCAGTGCTCGGACCTTTCCCTACGAGCAGTACTTC.

The chain links TRBV15 to TRBJ2-3, with 7 bases matching TRBD2. CDR1 LNHNV and CDR2 YYDKDF come from the germline V gene (reference sequence). The junction had 15 bases not matched to a gene; V was cut back by 8 bases and J by 1 base. The CDR3 consists of 17 residues. The CDR3 spells CATGVGPMAGGTDTQYF. The CDR3 coding sequence is TGTGCCACCGGCGTGGGGCCAATGGCGGGGGGCACAGATACGCAGTATTTT.

This clonotype has just a few counts. The V gene is TRBV7-8, the J gene TRBJ2-7; D is possibly TRBD2 (7 bases). The germline CDR1 and CDR2 sequences are SGHVS and FQNEAQ. V gave up 1 base and J gave up 2 bases, with 12 bases separating them. The CDR3 spans 15 residues. The CDR3 reads CASSLVRGGAYEQYF. CDR3 coding DNA: TGTGCCAGCAGCTTAGTGAGAGGGGGGGCCTACGAGCAGTACTTC. Looking up the rest from reference TRBV7-8 and TRBJ2-7 gives the full variable domain: GAGVSQSPRYKVAKRGQDVALRCDPISGHVSLFWYQQALGQGPEFLTYFQNEAQLDKSGLPSDRFFAERPEGSVSTLKIQRTQQEDSAVYLCASSLVRGGAYEQYFGPGTRLTVT.

The V and J genes are TRBV20-1 and TRBJ2-7; 15 bases fit TRBD2. Judging by the DNA end, TRBJ2-5 fits better; the J call may be wrong. Germline-derived CDR1 and CDR2 are DFQATT and SNEGSKA (reference sequence). The CDR3 consists of 16 residues. CDR3 DNA sequence: TGCAGTGCCCTAAATGGACTAGCGGGGGGGCTTGAGACCCAGTACTTC. Its protein is CSALNGLAGGLETQYF.

Here the CDR3 DNA reads TGCGCCAGCAGCTATCGACTAGCGGGACAGGCAGCTTCCTACGAGCAGTACTTC. Its translation is CASSYRLAGQAASYEQYF. The chain employs TRBV5-1 and TRBJ2-7; 11 bases are shared with TRBD2. The germline V gene encodes CDR1 SGHRS and CDR2 YFSETQ. After removal of 3 bases from V and 1 base from J, the junction contained 12 bases not matched to a gene. This CDR3 has 18 amino acids.